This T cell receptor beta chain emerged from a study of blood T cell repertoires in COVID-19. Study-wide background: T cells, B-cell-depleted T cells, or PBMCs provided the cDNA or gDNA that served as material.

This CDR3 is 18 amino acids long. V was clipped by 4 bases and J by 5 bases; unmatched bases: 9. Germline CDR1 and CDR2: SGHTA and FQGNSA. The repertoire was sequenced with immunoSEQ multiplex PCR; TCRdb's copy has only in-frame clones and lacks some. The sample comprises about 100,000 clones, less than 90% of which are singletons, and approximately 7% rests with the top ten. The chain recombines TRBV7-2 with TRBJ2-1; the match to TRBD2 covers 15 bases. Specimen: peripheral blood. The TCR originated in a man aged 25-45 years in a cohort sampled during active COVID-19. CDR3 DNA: TGTGCCAGCAGCTCCGGGACTAGCGGGGGGCCTGTCCACAATGAGCAGTTCTTC. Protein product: CASSSGTSGGPVHNEQFF.